This TCR beta chain stems from a study of blood T cell repertoires in COVID-19. Study-level background: Samples representing acute and convalescent COVID-19 were sourced from the United States, Italy and Spain.

Generated by immunoSEQ multiplex PCR, the TCRdb table keeps only in-frame clones and is missing some. This table has approximately 38,000 clones, 75% to 95% appearing once. Germline assignment: CDR1 MNHEY and CDR2 SVGAGI. The CDR3 spans 15 residues. The germline V and J ends were trimmed by 0 bases and 2 bases, with 10 bases remaining between them. This chain uses TRBV6-5 with TRBJ1-1, with D unclear. The clonotype comes from a woman of 80 years or more with acute or convalescent COVID-19. Sequencing was done on a sample of peripheral blood. The CDR3: CASSYSILLNTEAFF. The CDR3 DNA follows: TGTGCCAGCAGTTACTCGATACTGCTAAACACTGAAGCTTTCTTT.